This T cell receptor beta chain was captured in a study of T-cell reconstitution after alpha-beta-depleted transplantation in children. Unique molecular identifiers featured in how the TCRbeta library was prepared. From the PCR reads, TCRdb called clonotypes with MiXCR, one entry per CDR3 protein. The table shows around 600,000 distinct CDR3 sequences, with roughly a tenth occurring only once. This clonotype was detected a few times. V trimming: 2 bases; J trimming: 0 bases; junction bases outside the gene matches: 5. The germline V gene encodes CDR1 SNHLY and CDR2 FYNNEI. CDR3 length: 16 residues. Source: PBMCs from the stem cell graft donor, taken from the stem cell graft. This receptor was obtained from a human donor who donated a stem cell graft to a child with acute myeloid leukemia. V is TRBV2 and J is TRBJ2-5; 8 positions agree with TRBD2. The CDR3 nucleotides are TGTGCCAGCAGTGAACGCCCAGCGGGAGACCAAGAGACCCAGTACTTC. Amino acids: CASSERPAGDQETQYF.